Listed here is a single T cell receptor (beta chain). Its antigen is still unknown. Sequence at one end of the junction differs from germline and may be a read error. The record originates from a study of OX40 agonist ivuxolimab in advanced cancers. Notes on the study in general: In the 0.1-3.0 mg/kg groups, partial responders showed among the lowest expansion. Averaged across samples, CD8+ T cells carried more expanded clones than CD4+ did.

The CDR3 has 17 amino acids. Per germline, CDR1 SGHRS and CDR2 YFSETQ. TCRdb's copy holds only in-frame clones and misses some; the assay was immunoSEQ multiplex PCR. The data show roughly 26,000 clones, 79% seen once. This receptor was identified in an adult with an advanced solid tumor such as melanoma, head and neck, liver or kidney cancer. This chain uses TRBV5-1 with TRBJ2-1; D is possibly TRBD2 (7 bases). The source was CD4+ or CD8+ T cells sorted from blood, collected in a trial of the OX40 agonist ivuxolimab. The CDR3 region has the DNA TGCGCCCGCAGCTGGGGGGGCGGGACGGGGAGAGGCAATGAGCAGTTCTTC. Amino acid sequence: CARSWGGGTGRGNEQFF.